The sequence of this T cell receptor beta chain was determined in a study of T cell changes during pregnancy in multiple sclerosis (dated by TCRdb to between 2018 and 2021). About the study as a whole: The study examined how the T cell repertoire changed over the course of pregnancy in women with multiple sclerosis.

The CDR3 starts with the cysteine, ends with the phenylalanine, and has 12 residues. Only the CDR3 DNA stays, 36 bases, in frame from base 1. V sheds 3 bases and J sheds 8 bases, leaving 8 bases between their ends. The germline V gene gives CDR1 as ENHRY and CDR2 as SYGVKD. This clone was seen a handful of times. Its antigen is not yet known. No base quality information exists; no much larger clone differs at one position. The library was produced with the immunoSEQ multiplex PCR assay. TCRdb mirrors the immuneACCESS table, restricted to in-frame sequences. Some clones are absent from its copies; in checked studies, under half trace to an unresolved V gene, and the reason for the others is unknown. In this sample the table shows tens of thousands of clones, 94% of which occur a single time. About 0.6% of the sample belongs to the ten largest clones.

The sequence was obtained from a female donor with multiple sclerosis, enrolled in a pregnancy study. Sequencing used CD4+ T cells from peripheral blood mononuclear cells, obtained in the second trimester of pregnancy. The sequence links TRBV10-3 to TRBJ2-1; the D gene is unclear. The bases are TGTGCCATCAGTGAACGAGGAGATGAGCAGTTCTTC. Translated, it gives CAISERGDEQFF.